Reported below is one T cell receptor beta chain. This sample was included in a study of T cells after yellow fever vaccination. The CDR3 runs 15 residues. The germline gives CDR1 SGHTA, CDR2 FQGNSA. J gave up 0 bases and V 0 bases, and 1 base lay outside the gene matches. MiXCR, run by TCRdb on the 5' RACE reads, gives a single entry per CDR3 protein. The sample lists 200,000 to 250,000 distinct CDR3 sequences; about 7% were seen once. V usage is TRBV7-2 and J usage is TRBJ2-5, with 7 nucleotides matching TRBD2. The source was CD4+ T cells sorted from PBMCs, collected 15 days after the yellow fever booster vaccination. This TCR came from a man aged 30 to 45 who received the YFV17D yellow fever vaccine. Written as DNA, the CDR3 is TGTGCCAGCAGCTTAGCGCGGGAGTACCAAGAGACCCAGTACTTC. Protein product: CASSLAREYQETQYF.